This TCR beta chain was recovered during a study of early T cells in non-severe SARS-CoV-2 infection. General observations from the study: CD4 and private specificities were missed by VDJdb matching, which favored anti-spike CD8 responses.

TCRdb redid the calling of the 5' RACE reads with MiXCR, one entry per CDR3 protein. The data contain around 70,000 distinct CDR3 sequences, 12% of them singletons. This clonotype showed up just a few times. What it binds is not known. From germline, CDR1 is LNHNV and CDR2 YYDKDF (reference sequence). This CDR3 is built from 15 residues. Losses at the gene ends were 0 bases for V and 3 bases for J; bases not matched to a gene: 5. The chain joins TRBV15 to TRBJ2-7; TRBD2 matches 7 bases. This TCR was recovered from an adult who was a healthcare worker with PCR-confirmed SARS-CoV-2 infection or an uninfected control (not recorded which). The sequencing sample was made of whole blood. Here the CDR3 DNA reads TGTGCCACCAGCAGAGAAGGCGGGAGTCACTACGAGCAGTACTTC. This encodes CATSREGGSHYEQYF. The complete variable domain, with remaining parts taken from reference TRBV15 and TRBJ2-7, reads DAMVIQNPRYQVTQFGKPVTLSCSQTLNHNVMYWYQQKSSQAPKLLFHYYDKDFNNEADTPDNFQSRRPNTSFCFLDIRSPGLGDTAMYLCATSREGGSHYEQYFGPGTRLTVT.